A few counts support the clone carrying this T cell receptor beta chain. The source of the sample is a study of regulatory T cells in long-lasting Graves disease. Overall study: Antithyroid drugs had been taken by newly diagnosed Graves' patients for under 3 months.

HTBI primers from iRepertoire and Arm-PCR of CDR3 regions yielded the TCR beta libraries. TCRdb called the multiplex PCR reads again in MiXCR, with one record for every CDR3 protein. The data show some 250,000 distinct CDR3 sequences, 15% to 20% seen once. Time point denoted: newly diagnosed GD, antithyroid drugs for less than 3 months. Isolated PBMC RNA provided the starting material for the TCR library. The clonotype originates from a female donor with Graves disease. The material was peripheral blood mononuclear cells (PBMCs), obtained at new diagnosis, from a patient treated with antithyroid drugs.

CDR3 DNA sequence: TGTGCCACCAGTGCGGTAGGAGGAGGGGACAAAAACATTCAGTACTTC. Protein product: CATSAVGGGDKNIQYF. The chain links TRBV24-1 to TRBJ2-4; perhaps TRBD2 as D (6 bases). Trimming stripped 5 bases from V and 3 bases from J, with 16 bases between. Germline V gene sequence: CDR1 KGHDR, CDR2 SFDVKD. This CDR3 comprises 16 residues.